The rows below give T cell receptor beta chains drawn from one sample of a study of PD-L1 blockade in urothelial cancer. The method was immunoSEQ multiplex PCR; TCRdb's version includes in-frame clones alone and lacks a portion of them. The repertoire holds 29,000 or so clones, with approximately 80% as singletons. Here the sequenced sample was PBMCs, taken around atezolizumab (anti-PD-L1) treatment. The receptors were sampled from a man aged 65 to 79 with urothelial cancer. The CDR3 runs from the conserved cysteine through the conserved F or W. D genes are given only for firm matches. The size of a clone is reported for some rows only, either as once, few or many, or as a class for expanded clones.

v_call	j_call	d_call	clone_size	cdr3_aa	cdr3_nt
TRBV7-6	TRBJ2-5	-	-	CASSYREETQYF	TGTGCCAGCAGCTACAGGGAAGAGACCCAGTACTTC
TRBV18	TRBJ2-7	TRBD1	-	CASSPQGVGYEQYF	TGTGCCAGCTCACCCCAGGGGGTTGGCTACGAGCAGTACTTC
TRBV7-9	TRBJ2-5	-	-	CASSLGTHQETQYF	TGTGCCAGCAGCCTAGGGACACACCAAGAGACCCAGTACTTC
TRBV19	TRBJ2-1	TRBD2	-	CASSQEREGRVTYNEQFF	TGTGCCAGTAGTCAAGAGCGGGAGGGCCGGGTAACCTACAATGAGCAGTTCTTC
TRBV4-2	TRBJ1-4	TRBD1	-	CASSQVETGDEKLFF	TGTGCCAGCAGCCAAGTCGAGACAGGGGATGAAAAACTGTTTTTT
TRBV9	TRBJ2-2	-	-	CASSVDGTGELFF	TGTGCCAGCAGCGTAGACGGGACCGGGGAGCTGTTTTTT
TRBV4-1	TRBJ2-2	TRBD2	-	CASRLAGGPPGELFF	TGCGCCAGCAGGCTAGCGGGAGGGCCGCCCGGGGAGCTGTTTTTT
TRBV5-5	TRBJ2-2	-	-	CASSPGGTGELFF	TGTGCCAGCAGCCCTGGAGGCACCGGGGAGCTGTTTTTT
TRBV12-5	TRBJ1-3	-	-	CASGPLGAGNTIYF	TGTGCTAGTGGTCCGCTAGGGGCTGGAAACACCATATATTTT
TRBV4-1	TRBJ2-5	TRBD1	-	CASSQAPGTGGQETQYF	TGCGCCAGCAGCCAAGCCCCCGGGACAGGGGGCCAAGAGACCCAGTACTTC
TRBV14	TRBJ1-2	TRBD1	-	CASSPLVGQGDYGYTF	TGTGCCAGCAGCCCTCTGGTGGGACAGGGAGACTATGGCTACACCTTC
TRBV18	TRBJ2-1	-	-	CASSPPGRGTGYNEQFF	TGTGCCAGCTCACCACCGGGAAGGGGTACGGGTTACAATGAGCAGTTCTTC
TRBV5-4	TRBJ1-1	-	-	CASSLTKGTEAFF	TGTGCCAGCAGCTTAACCAAGGGGACTGAAGCTTTCTTT
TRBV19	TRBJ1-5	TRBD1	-	CASSTSDRGGSSNQPQHF	TGTGCCAGTAGTACCTCAGACAGGGGCGGTAGTAGCAATCAGCCCCAGCATTTT
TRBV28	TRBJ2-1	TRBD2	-	CASSLREGRVYEQFF	TGTGCCAGCAGTTTACGGGAGGGCCGGGTATATGAGCAGTTCTTC
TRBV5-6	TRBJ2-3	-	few	CASSLMSSLDTQYF	TGTGCCAGCAGCTTGATGTCTAGCTTAGATACGCAGTATTTT
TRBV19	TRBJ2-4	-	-	CASSSTGGRQNIQYF	TGTGCCAGTAGTTCAACAGGCGGTCGCCAAAACATTCAGTACTTC
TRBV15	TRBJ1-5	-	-	CATSRVNGDQPQHF	TGTGCCACCAGCAGAGTGAACGGGGATCAGCCCCAGCATTTT
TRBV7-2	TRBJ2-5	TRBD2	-	CASSNPGLGGGETQYF	TGTGCCAGCAGCAATCCGGGACTAGGCGGGGGAGAGACCCAGTACTTC
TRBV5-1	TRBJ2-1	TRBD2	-	CASSSGLAGLWNEQFF	TGCGCCAGCAGCTCGGGACTAGCGGGGTTGTGGAATGAGCAGTTCTTC
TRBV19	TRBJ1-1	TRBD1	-	CASSMFERGWTLQGARGNTEAFF	TGTGCCAGTAGTATGTTTGAACGAGGTTGGACCCTACAGGGGGCGCGGGGGAACACTGAAGCTTTCTTT
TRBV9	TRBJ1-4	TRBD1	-	CASSPSMGQPNEKLFF	TGTGCCAGCAGCCCCTCAATGGGACAGCCTAATGAAAAACTGTTTTTT
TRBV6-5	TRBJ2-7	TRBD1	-	CAVSRTRGQGQYF	TGTGCCGTCTCCAGAACCAGGGGGCAGGGACAGTACTTC
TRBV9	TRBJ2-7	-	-	CASSLTGSSYEQYF	TGTGCCAGCAGCCTAACAGGGTCCTCCTACGAGCAGTACTTC
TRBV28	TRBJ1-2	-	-	CASRSWGGSGGYTF	TGTGCCAGCAGGTCTTGGGGGGGCTCGGGTGGCTACACCTTC
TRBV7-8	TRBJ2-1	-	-	CASSLGMSVYNNEQFF	TGTGCCAGCAGCTTAGGAATGTCAGTTTATAACAATGAGCAGTTCTTC
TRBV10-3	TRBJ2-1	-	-	CAISDWGGMENEQFF	TGTGCCATCAGTGATTGGGGCGGGATGGAGAATGAGCAGTTCTTC
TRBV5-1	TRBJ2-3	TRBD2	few	CASSLILAGGPTDTQYF	TGCGCCAGCAGCTTGATCCTAGCGGGAGGGCCAACAGATACGCAGTATTTT
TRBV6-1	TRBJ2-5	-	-	CASRWGEETQYF	TGTGCCAGCAGGTGGGGGGAAGAGACCCAGTACTTC
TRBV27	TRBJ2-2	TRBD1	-	CASSPWAVQGASGELFF	TGTGCCAGCAGTCCCTGGGCGGTACAGGGGGCAAGCGGGGAGCTGTTTTTT
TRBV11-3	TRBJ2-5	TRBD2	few	CASSLGGLAEETQYF	TGTGCCAGCAGCTTGGGTGGACTAGCGGAAGAGACCCAGTACTTC
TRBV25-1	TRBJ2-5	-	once	CASSEGPLETQYF	TGTGCCAGCAGTGAAGGGCCCTTGGAGACCCAGTACTTC
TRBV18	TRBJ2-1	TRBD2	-	CASSPPEGSGGTYNEQFF	TGTGCCAGCTCACCACCCGAGGGGAGCGGGGGGACCTACAATGAGCAGTTCTTC
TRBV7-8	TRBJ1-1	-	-	CASSLVGGVYTEAFF	TGTGCCAGCAGCTTAGTCGGGGGTGTATACACTGAAGCTTTCTTT
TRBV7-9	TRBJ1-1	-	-	CASSPRAGDTEAFF	TGTGCCAGCAGCCCGAGGGCGGGGGACACTGAAGCTTTCTTT
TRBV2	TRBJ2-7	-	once	CASRIGRSSYEQYF	TGTGCCAGCAGAATAGGTAGGAGCTCCTACGAGCAGTACTTC
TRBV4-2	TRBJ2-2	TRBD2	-	CASSQELAGGPGGELFF	TGTGCCAGCAGCCAAGAACTAGCGGGGGGGCCCGGCGGGGAGCTGTTTTTT
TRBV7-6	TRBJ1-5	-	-	CASSLAPWRGSNQPQHF	TGTGCCAGCAGCTTAGCTCCATGGAGGGGCAGCAATCAGCCCCAGCATTTT
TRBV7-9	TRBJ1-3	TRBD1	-	CASSLQGAGNTIYF	TGTGCCAGCAGCTTACAGGGGGCTGGAAACACCATATATTTT